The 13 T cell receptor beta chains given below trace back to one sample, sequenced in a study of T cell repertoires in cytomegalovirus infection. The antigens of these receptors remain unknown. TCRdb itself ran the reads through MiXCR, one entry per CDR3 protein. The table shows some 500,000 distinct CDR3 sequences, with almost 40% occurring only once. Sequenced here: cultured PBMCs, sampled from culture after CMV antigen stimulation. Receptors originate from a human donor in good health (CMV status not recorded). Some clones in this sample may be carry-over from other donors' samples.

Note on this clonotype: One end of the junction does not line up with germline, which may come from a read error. CDR3 DNA: TGTGCCAGCCGGGACCGGGACTCCCACAATGAGCAGTTCTTC. This codes for CASRDRDSHNEQFF. The J gene is TRBJ2-1, the V gene TRBV7-2; weak D call: TRBD2 (6 bases). This CDR3 has 14 residues. Germline V CDR1 and CDR2: SGHTA, FQGNSA.

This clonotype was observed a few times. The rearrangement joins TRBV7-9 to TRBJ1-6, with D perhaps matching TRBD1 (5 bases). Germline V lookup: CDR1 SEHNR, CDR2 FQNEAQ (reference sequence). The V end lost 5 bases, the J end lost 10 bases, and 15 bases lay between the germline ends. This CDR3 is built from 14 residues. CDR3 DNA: TGTGCCAGCAGCCCCCAGGGAATCGGATCACCCCTCCACTTT. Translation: CASSPQGIGSPLHF.

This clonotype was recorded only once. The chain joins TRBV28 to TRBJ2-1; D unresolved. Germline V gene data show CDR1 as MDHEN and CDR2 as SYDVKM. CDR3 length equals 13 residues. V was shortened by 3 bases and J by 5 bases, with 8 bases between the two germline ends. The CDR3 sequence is CASSFRPNNEQFF. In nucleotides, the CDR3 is TGTGCCAGCAGTTTTAGGCCTAACAATGAGCAGTTCTTC.

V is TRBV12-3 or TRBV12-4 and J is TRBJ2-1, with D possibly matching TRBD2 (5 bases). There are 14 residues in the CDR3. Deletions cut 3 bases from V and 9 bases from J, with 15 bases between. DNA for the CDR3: TGTGCCAGCAGTTTGGCTAGAGGGATCACTGAGCAGTTCTTC. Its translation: CASSLARGITEQFF.

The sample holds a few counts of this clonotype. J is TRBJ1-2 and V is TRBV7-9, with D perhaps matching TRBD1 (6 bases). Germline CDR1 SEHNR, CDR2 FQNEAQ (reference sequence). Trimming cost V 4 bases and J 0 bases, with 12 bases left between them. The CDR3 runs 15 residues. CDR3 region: CASSSRDITNYGYTF. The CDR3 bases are TGTGCCAGCAGCTCCCGGGACATAACTAACTATGGCTACACCTTC.

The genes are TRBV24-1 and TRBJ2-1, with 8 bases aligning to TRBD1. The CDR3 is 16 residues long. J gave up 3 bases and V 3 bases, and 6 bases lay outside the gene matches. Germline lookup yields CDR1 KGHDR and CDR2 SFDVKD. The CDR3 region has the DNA TGTGCCACCAGTGATCCTGGACAGGGCATCTACAATGAGCAGTTCTTC. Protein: CATSDPGQGIYNEQFF.

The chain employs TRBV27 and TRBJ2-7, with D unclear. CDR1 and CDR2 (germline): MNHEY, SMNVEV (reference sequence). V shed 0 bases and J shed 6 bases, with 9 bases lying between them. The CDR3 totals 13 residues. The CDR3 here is CASSLSPLVEQYF. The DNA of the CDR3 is TGTGCCAGCAGTTTATCCCCATTGGTCGAGCAGTACTTC.

The CDR3 here is CASSQAKQYGYTF. As DNA, the CDR3 is TGTGCCAGCAGCCAAGCGAAGCAGTATGGCTACACCTTC. This chain links TRBV4-2 with TRBJ1-2; D gene uncertain. The CDR3 is made up of 13 amino acids. The V end lost 1 base, the J end lost 5 bases, and 8 bases lay between the germline ends. Germline V CDR1 and CDR2: LGHNA, YNFKEQ.

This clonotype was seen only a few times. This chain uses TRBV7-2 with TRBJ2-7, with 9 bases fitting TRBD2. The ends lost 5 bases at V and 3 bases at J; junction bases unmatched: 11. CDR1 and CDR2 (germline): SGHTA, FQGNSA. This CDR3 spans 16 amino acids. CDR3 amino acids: CASSPRLAEEGYEQYF. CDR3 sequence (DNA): TGTGCCAGCAGCCCCCGACTAGCGGAGGAGGGCTACGAGCAGTACTTC. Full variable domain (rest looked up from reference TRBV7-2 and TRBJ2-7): GAGVSQSPSNKVTEKGKDVELRCDPISGHTALYWYRQSLGQGLEFLIYFQGNSAPDKSGLPSDRFSAERTGGSVSTLTIQRTQQEDSAVYLCASSPRLAEEGYEQYFGPGTRLTVT.

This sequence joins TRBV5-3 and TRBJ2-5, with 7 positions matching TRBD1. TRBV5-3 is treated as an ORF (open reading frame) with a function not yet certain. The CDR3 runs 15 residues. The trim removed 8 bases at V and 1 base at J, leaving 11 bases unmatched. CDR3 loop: CASSPRGQTQETQYF. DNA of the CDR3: TGTGCCAGCAGCCCCCGGGGACAGACCCAAGAGACCCAGTACTTC.

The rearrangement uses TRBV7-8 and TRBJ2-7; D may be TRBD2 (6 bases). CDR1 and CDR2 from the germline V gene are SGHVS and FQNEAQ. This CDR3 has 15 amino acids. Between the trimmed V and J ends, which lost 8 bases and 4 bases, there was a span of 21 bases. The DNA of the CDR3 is TGTGCCAGCCGGGGGACCCAGGGCTCCGTTTACGAGCAGTACTTC. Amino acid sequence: CASRGTQGSVYEQYF.

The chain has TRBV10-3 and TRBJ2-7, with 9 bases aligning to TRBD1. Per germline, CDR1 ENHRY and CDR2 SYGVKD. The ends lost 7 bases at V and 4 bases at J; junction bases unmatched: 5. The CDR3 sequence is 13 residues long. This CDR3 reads CAIKGTGSYEQYF. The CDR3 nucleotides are TGTGCCATCAAGGGGACAGGGTCGTACGAGCAGTACTTC.

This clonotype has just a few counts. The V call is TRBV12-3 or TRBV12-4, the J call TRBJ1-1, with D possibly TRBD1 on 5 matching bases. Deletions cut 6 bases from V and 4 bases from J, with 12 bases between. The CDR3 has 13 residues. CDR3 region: CASRPFQGTEAFF. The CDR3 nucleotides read TGTGCCAGCAGGCCCTTTCAGGGCACTGAAGCTTTCTTT.